The TCR beta chain described here comes from a study of technical replicates of blood from a handful of donors. With respect to this clone: One end of the junction varies from germline; a read error may be responsible.

Sequencing was performed with immunoSEQ multiplex PCR; in TCRdb, only in-frame clones are kept and a portion is missing. This sample has about 82,000 clones; about 94% occur once, and the top ten carry approximately 0.42%. Sequencing was done on a sample of T cells isolated from PBMCs. This receptor was identified in a human donor in good health.

CDR3 amino acids: CASSYSGQLPPYGQYF. The CDR3, as DNA: TGTGCCAGCAGTTACTCGGGACAGCTACCCCCCTACGGGCAGTACTTC. The chain uses TRBV6-5 and TRBJ2-7; 7 bases match TRBD1. Germline V gene lookup returns CDR1 MNHEY and CDR2 SVGAGI. The CDR3 is made up of 16 amino acids.